This is a list of T cell receptor beta chains from one sample in a study of T cells after yellow fever vaccination. TCRdb reprocessed the 5' RACE reads via MiXCR and lists one record per CDR3 protein. The sample has about 330,000 distinct CDR3 sequences, approximately 8% seen once. Sequencing used PBMCs, obtained about 49 days after the first yellow fever vaccination. Receptor source: a man between 18 and 35 years old who received the YFV17D yellow fever vaccine. The CDR3 runs from the conserved cysteine through the conserved F or W. D genes are given only for firm matches. For some rows the clone size is stated as once, few or many, or as a class when expanded; others skip it.

V	size	J	D	DNA	CDR3
TRBV2	NA	TRBJ2-2	NA	TGTGCCAGCAGGGGGGTTGAAGGACAGCCTAACACCGGGGAGCTGTTTTTT	CASRGVEGQPNTGELFF
TRBV7-6	few	TRBJ1-2	NA	TGTGCCAGCAGCCCTGGATTAAACTATGGCTACACCTTC	CASSPGLNYGYTF
TRBV20-1	few	TRBJ2-3	TRBD2	TGCAGTGCTAGGAGGGGATACGGGGGGGGAGATACGCAGTATTTT	CSARRGYGGGDTQYF
TRBV7-6	NA	TRBJ2-2	TRBD1	TGTGCCAGCAGCCCCCTACCCCGGGACAGTCGCGCGAACACCGGGGAGCTGTTTTTT	CASSPLPRDSRANTGELFF
TRBV12-3/TRBV12-4	NA	TRBJ2-7	TRBD1	TGTGCCAGCAGTCGGACAGGGGGGGGCTACGAGCAGTACTTC	CASSRTGGGYEQYF
TRBV7-9	NA	TRBJ1-1	NA	TGTGCCAGCAGCCCCCAGGGACGGCTCATGAACACTGAAGCTTTCTTT	CASSPQGRLMNTEAFF
TRBV20-1	NA	TRBJ2-1	NA	TGCAGTGCTACCTTTGCGGGGCTCATACTTTACAATGAGCAGTTCTTC	CSATFAGLILYNEQFF
TRBV9	NA	TRBJ2-2	NA	TGTGCCAGCAGCGGGGGCCGGTCGAACACCGGGGAGCTGTTTTTT	CASSGGRSNTGELFF
TRBV28	many	TRBJ1-2	NA	TGTGCCAGCAGTTCAAAAGGAGGCGGTGATGGCTACACCTTC	CASSSKGGGDGYTF
TRBV29-1	few	TRBJ2-1	NA	TGCAGCGTTGTCGGGGGTCCGGGAAATGAGCAGTTCTTC	CSVVGGPGNEQFF
TRBV18	few	TRBJ2-3	NA	TGTGCCAGCTCATCGCTCCTATGGGGTACTAGCACAGATACGCAGTATTTT	CASSSLLWGTSTDTQYF
TRBV5-1	many	TRBJ2-1	TRBD2	TGCGCCAGCAGCCCCAAAGCGGGGACCAGCTCCTACAATGAGCAGTTCTTC	CASSPKAGTSSYNEQFF
TRBV6-2/TRBV6-3	NA	TRBJ2-1	TRBD2	TGTGCCAGCGGCCCGGCACTAGCGGGGGCTGAGCAGTTCTTC	CASGPALAGAEQFF
TRBV11-2	few	TRBJ2-7	NA	TGTGCCAGCAGGTATACCGCCAGGACCTACGAGCAGTACTTC	CASRYTARTYEQYF
TRBV15	few	TRBJ2-5	TRBD2	TGTGCCACCAGCCGGGGGGAAGAGACCCAGTACTTC	CATSRGEETQYF
TRBV5-6	NA	TRBJ1-3	NA	TGTGCCAGCAGCTCCTTATCTACCCTAGTTGGAAACACCATATATTTT	CASSSLSTLVGNTIYF